Below are 28 T cell receptor beta chains sequenced from a single sample in a study of lymphopenia after photon versus proton radiotherapy. Only in-frame clones appear in the TCRdb table, and some are missing; sequencing was by immunoSEQ multiplex PCR. The sample has around 63,000 clones, 87% seen once; the top ten hold approximately 11%. Sequences were derived from peripheral blood, sampled from a patient treated with proton-based radiotherapy. The receptors were gathered from a man older than 75 with esophageal cancer.

The chain employs TRBV9 and TRBJ2-2; TRBD2 might be the D (7 bases). The CDR3 is 17 amino acids. Germline V gene sequence: CDR1 SGDLS, CDR2 YYNGEE. V gave up 4 bases and J gave up 3 bases, with 19 bases separating them. CDR3 nucleotide sequence: TGTGCCAGCAGCTCTCCCCAACGAGGGGGGGACACCGGGGAGCTGTTTTTT. Protein sequence: CASSSPQRGGDTGELFF.

The genes are TRBV4-1 and TRBJ1-3; 7 positions match TRBD1. CDR3 size: 15 residues. The germline gives CDR1 MGHRA, CDR2 YSYEKL. V lost 6 bases, J lost 1 base, and 6 bases stayed unmatched. The CDR3, as DNA: TGCGCCAGCAGACGAACACAGGGGTCTGGAAACACCATATATTTT. Protein sequence: CASRRTQGSGNTIYF.

The gene calls are TRBV2 and TRBJ1-1; D unresolved. Germline V CDR1 and CDR2: SNHLY, FYNNEI. The CDR3 length is 14 residues. V lost 4 bases, J lost 0 bases, and 9 bases lay in between. CDR3 residues: CASSASTLNTEAFF. CDR3 sequence (DNA): TGTGCCAGCAGTGCGTCGACCTTGAACACTGAAGCTTTCTTT.

V is TRBV11-2 and J is TRBJ2-5; possible D gene TRBD1, 6 bases. CDR1 is SGHAT, CDR2 FQNNGV, per germline. This CDR3 contains 14 residues. V was shortened by 0 bases and J by 7 bases, with 12 bases between the two germline ends. In DNA form, the CDR3 reads TGTGCCAGCAGCTTAGACGCGACCAGGGGGACCCAGTACTTC. Protein product: CASSLDATRGTQYF.

The chain uses TRBV6-5 and TRBJ1-1; 8 bases are shared with TRBD1. This CDR3 contains 15 residues. Germline CDR1 MNHEY, CDR2 SVGAGI. V trimming: 2 bases; J trimming: 0 bases; junction bases outside the gene matches: 2. CDR3 loop: CASSYTGQVNTEAFF. CDR3 nucleotide sequence: TGTGCCAGCAGTTACACGGGACAGGTGAACACTGAAGCTTTCTTT.

This clone has just a few counts. V is TRBV4-3 and J is TRBJ1-1; no clear D. From germline, CDR1 is LGHNA and CDR2 YSLEER. V was pared by 2 bases and J by 7 bases, with 5 bases between. This CDR3 comprises 11 residues. This chain's CDR3 is CASSQRDEAFF. The CDR3 region has the DNA TGCGCCAGCAGCCAAAGGGATGAAGCTTTCTTT.

The CDR3 loop is CASSLQSSYNEQFF. The CDR3 coding sequence is TGTGCCAGCAGCTTACAGTCCTCCTACAATGAGCAGTTCTTC. The chain recombines TRBV11-3 with TRBJ2-1; D is ambiguous. The germline CDR1 and CDR2 sequences are SGHNT and YENEEA. V lost 2 bases and J 0 bases, leaving 5 bases between the germline ends. The CDR3 contains 14 residues. Full variable domain (remainder filled in from reference TRBV11-3 and TRBJ2-1): EAGVVQSPRYKIIEKKQPVAFWCNPISGHNTLYWYLQNLGQGPELLIRYENEEAVDDSQLPKDRFSAERLKGVDSTLKIQPAELGDSAVYLCASSLQSSYNEQFFGPGTRLTVL.

The chain employs TRBV12-5 and TRBJ2-3, with D perhaps TRBD2 (6 bases). The V end was cut by 4 bases, the J end by 0 bases, with 11 bases between. The germline CDR1 and CDR2 sequences are LGHNT and FRNRAP. The CDR3 sequence is 15 residues long. In DNA, the CDR3 is TGTGCTAGTGGTTGGGGGGTGGGGAGCACAGATACGCAGTATTTT. Its translation is CASGWGVGSTDTQYF.

This chain links TRBV2 with TRBJ2-7; TRBD1 agrees at 7 bases. The germline CDR1 and CDR2 sequences are SNHLY and FYNNEI. Germline trimming cut 8 bases from V and 1 base from J; bases unmatched to any gene: 2. The CDR3 contains 12 residues. The CDR3 region is CASGDRSYEQYF. The CDR3 nucleotides read TGTGCCAGCGGGGACAGATCCTACGAGCAGTACTTC.

This clone showed up just a few times. The rearrangement uses TRBV29-1 and TRBJ2-7; 9 positions match TRBD1. This CDR3 is 12 amino acids long. Germline trimming cut 6 bases from V and 4 bases from J; bases unmatched to any gene: 4. Germline V gene sequence: CDR1 SQVTM, CDR2 ANQGSEA. The CDR3 sequence: CSVQTGGYEQYF. The CDR3 DNA reads TGCAGCGTACAGACAGGGGGTTACGAGCAGTACTTC.

The chain employs TRBV7-3 and TRBJ2-3, with TRBD1 as a possible D gene (5 bases). Germline V lookup: CDR1 SGHTA, CDR2 FQGTGA. The CDR3 has 15 residues. Trimming shortened V by 5 bases and J by 2 bases, and 14 bases separated the two germline ends. This CDR3 is CASSPLGQHTDTQYF. The CDR3 nucleotides read TGTGCCAGCAGCCCCCTGGGGCAGCACACAGATACGCAGTATTTT. Variable domain in full (rest from reference TRBV7-3 and TRBJ2-3): GAGVSQTPSNKVTEKGKYVELRCDPISGHTALYWYRQSLGQGPEFLIYFQGTGAADDSGLPNDRFFAVRPEGSVSTLKIQRTERGDSAVYLCASSPLGQHTDTQYFGPGTRLTVL.

The chain is built from TRBV7-2 and TRBJ1-2; TRBD1 matches 8 bases. The CDR3 contains 14 residues. Germline loops: CDR1 SGHTA, CDR2 FQGNSA. V was pared by 8 bases and J by 4 bases, with 9 bases of the junction left unmatched. The CDR3 here is CASLQGAPVYGYTF. CDR3 DNA sequence: TGTGCCAGCCTTCAGGGGGCGCCCGTCTATGGCTACACCTTC.

This chain joins TRBV10-3 and TRBJ1-2; 7 bases agree with TRBD1. The junction had 5 bases not matched to a gene; V was cut back by 3 bases and J by 1 base. CDR3 length: 15 amino acids. In germline, CDR1 is ENHRY, CDR2 SYGVKD. CDR3 DNA sequence: TGTGCCATCAGTGATAGGGACAGACTTAACTATGGCTACACCTTC. Protein: CAISDRDRLNYGYTF.

This clone was recorded once. V usage is TRBV7-2 and J usage is TRBJ2-1; TRBD2 matches at 8 bases. V trimming: 3 bases; J trimming: 4 bases; junction bases outside the gene matches: 8. The CDR3 sequence is 16 residues long. Germline V CDR1 and CDR2: SGHTA, FQGNSA. For the CDR3, the DNA is TGTGCCAGCAGCTTCGCGGGGGGAAGACGGTACAATGAGCAGTTCTTC. Its translation is CASSFAGGRRYNEQFF. The full variable domain, in which reference TRBV7-2 and TRBJ2-1 provide the parts outside the CDR3, is GAGVSQSPSNKVTEKGKDVELRCDPISGHTALYWYRQSLGQGLEFLIYFQGNSAPDKSGLPSDRFSAERTGGSVSTLTIQRTQQEDSAVYLCASSFAGGRRYNEQFFGPGTRLTVL.

The gene calls are TRBV7-9 and TRBJ2-1, with TRBD2 matching over 10 bases. This CDR3 comprises 16 residues. Germline V gene lookup returns CDR1 SEHNR and CDR2 FQNEAQ (reference sequence). With V trimmed by 1 base and J by 9 bases, 9 bases remained unmatched. CDR3 amino acids: CASSLVDSGGAGEQFF. In DNA form, the CDR3 reads TGTGCCAGCAGCTTAGTAGACAGCGGGGGGGCCGGTGAGCAGTTCTTC.

This clone showed up just once. This rearrangement joins TRBV5-1 to TRBJ2-7; D not resolved. V was clipped by 0 bases and J by 0 bases, with 19 bases between them. From germline, CDR1 is SGHRS and CDR2 YFSETQ. The CDR3 is made up of 18 amino acids. The CDR3 here is CASSLVYTGRRYSYEQYF. As DNA, the CDR3 is TGCGCCAGCAGCTTGGTTTACACGGGCCGGCGGTACTCCTACGAGCAGTACTTC.

Concerning this clone: One junction end does not reproduce the germline sequence, and a read error may be involved. The genes are TRBV5-4 and TRBJ1-6; possibly TRBD1 for D (6 bases). Germline CDR1 and CDR2: SGHNT and YYREEE (reference sequence). This CDR3 contains 16 residues. The CDR3 DNA reads TGCGCCAGCAGCCAGCGGTTCCGGGGGCCTACCTCACCCCTCCACTTT. Residues: CASSQRFRGPTSPLHF. Combining the CDR3 with reference TRBV5-4 and TRBJ1-6 gives the whole variable domain ETGVTQSPTHLIKTRGQQVTLRCSSQSGHNTVSWYQQALGQGPQFIFQYYREEENGRGNFPPRFSGLQFPNYSSELNVNALELDDSALYLCASSQRFRGPTSPLHFGNGTRLTVT.

This clone was recorded only once. This sequence joins TRBV6-5 and TRBJ1-6; D is undetermined. The germline CDR1 and CDR2 sequences are MNHEY and SVGAGI. Trimming removed 0 bases at V and 6 bases at J, with 12 bases between. This CDR3 contains 16 residues. CDR3 nucleotides: TGTGCCAGCAGTTACTCGGCCCAGAGGACTAATTCACCCCTCCACTTT. This codes for CASSYSAQRTNSPLHF.

J is TRBJ2-2 and V is TRBV6-4, with 8 bases fitting TRBD1. Unmatched junction bases numbered 1, after V lost 4 bases and J lost 6 bases. The CDR3 covers 13 residues. Germline values: CDR1 MRHNA, CDR2 SNTAGT. CDR3 sequence: CASSVDRAGELFF. Written as DNA, the CDR3 is TGTGCCAGCAGTGTGGACAGGGCCGGGGAGCTGTTTTTT.

This chain joins TRBV30 and TRBJ2-2, with no clear D. The CDR3 sequence is 14 residues long. Germline V CDR1 and CDR2: GTSNPN, SVGIG (reference sequence). Deletions cut 5 bases from V and 0 bases from J, with 10 bases between. This chain's CDR3 is CAWARVANTGELFF. In DNA, the CDR3 is TGTGCCTGGGCCCGGGTAGCGAACACCGGGGAGCTGTTTTTT.

The V and J genes are TRBV7-8 and TRBJ1-1; 7 bases are a match to TRBD1. V gave up 6 bases and J gave up 0 bases; unmatched junction bases: 7. Germline V gene data show CDR1 as SGHVS and CDR2 as FQNEAQ. The CDR3 runs to 15 residues. Here the CDR3 reads CASRWTGNMNTEAFF. In DNA, the CDR3 is TGTGCCAGCAGATGGACAGGAAATATGAACACTGAAGCTTTCTTT. Based on the CDR3 plus reference TRBV7-8 and TRBJ1-1, the full variable domain is GAGVSQSPRYKVAKRGQDVALRCDPISGHVSLFWYQQALGQGPEFLTYFQNEAQLDKSGLPSDRFFAERPEGSVSTLKIQRTQQEDSAVYLCASRWTGNMNTEAFFGQGTRLTVV.

The chain uses TRBV6-4 and TRBJ2-2, with D maybe TRBD1 (6 bases). V dropped 0 bases and J dropped 8 bases, with 13 bases sitting between them. The CDR3 runs to 15 residues. CDR1 is MRHNA, CDR2 SNTAGT, per germline. DNA of the CDR3: TGTGCCAGCAGTGACTCGGGGGCCGTTCGGGGGGAGCTGTTTTTT. Its translation: CASSDSGAVRGELFF.

This clone was found a few times. The chain recombines TRBV10-3 with TRBJ1-1; TRBD1 matches at 8 bases. Germline V gene lookup returns CDR1 ENHRY and CDR2 SYGVKD. CDR3 length: 11 residues. J lost 6 bases, V lost 11 bases, and 5 bases had no gene match. DNA for the CDR3: TGTGCCGCTGGGGGACAGGCTGAAGCTTTCTTT. It is translated as CAAGGQAEAFF.

The V call is TRBV19, the J call TRBJ2-3; 9 positions agree with TRBD2. The CDR3 contains 17 residues. After removal of 4 bases from V and 4 bases from J, the junction contained 12 bases not matched to a gene. Germline lookup yields CDR1 LNHDA and CDR2 SQIVND (reference sequence). The CDR3 nucleotides are TGTGCCAGTAGTACCACCCGCGGGAGGGCCTTGGCAGATACGCAGTATTTT. Translating it yields CASSTTRGRALADTQYF.

CDR3 nucleotide sequence: TGTGCCAGCAGCTTGGAGTCAATCGTTGGGGCCCAGCATTTT. It encodes CASSLESIVGAQHF. The chain employs TRBV5-5 and TRBJ1-5; D not resolved. The CDR3 runs 14 residues. Trimming pared 0 bases from V and 11 bases from J, leaving 15 bases between. Germline CDR1 reads SGHKS; CDR2 reads YYEKEE (reference sequence).

Only one count was recorded for this clone. The V gene is TRBV7-3, the J gene TRBJ2-1; TRBD2 is a possible D gene (5 bases). Germline V gene data show CDR1 as SGHTA and CDR2 as FQGTGA. V was pared by 5 bases and J by 8 bases, with 16 bases between. The CDR3 is 14 residues long. The CDR3 protein is CASSPGSSHHEQFF. Here the CDR3 DNA reads TGTGCCAGCAGCCCGGGGAGTTCCCACCATGAGCAGTTCTTC.

This chain connects TRBV6-5 to TRBJ2-1; 11 bases line up with TRBD2. CDR3 length equals 14 residues. CDR1 is MNHEY, CDR2 SVGAGI, per germline. Unmatched junction bases numbered 6, after V lost 5 bases and J lost 9 bases. CDR3 DNA: TGTGCCAGCAGTCAAGGGACTAGCGGACGTGAGCAGTTCTTC. Its translation is CASSQGTSGREQFF.

This sequence joins TRBV4-1 and TRBJ2-7; a possible D gene is TRBD2 (6 bases). Trimming removed 0 bases at V and 5 bases at J, with 17 bases between. The CDR3 is 16 amino acids. Germline CDR1 MGHRA, CDR2 YSYEKL. The CDR3 DNA reads as TGCGCCAGCAGCCAAGATAGAGCGGGCAGTTGGAACGAGCAGTACTTC. This gives the protein CASSQDRAGSWNEQYF.